This is a list of T cell receptor beta chains from one sample in a study of vaccination effects on CD4 cells after COVID-19. TCRdb's table, derived via immunoSEQ multiplex PCR, lists solely in-frame clones and lacks some. The sample has nearly 45,000 clones, roughly 65% seen once. These receptors are not linked to any known antigen. The sequenced sample was CD4+ T cells from PBMCs cultured with a peptide pool, obtained before COVID-19 vaccination. The receptor source for this set is a human donor who had a prior SARS-CoV-2 infection. Each CDR3 is given with its conserved first and last residue. D genes are given only for firm matches. The size entry is marked missing in some rows and otherwise reads once, few, many or a size class.

v_gene: TRBV4-1; d_gene: TRBD1; abundance: -; CDR3aa: CASSPGQGRTTNEKLFF
v_gene: TRBV7-8; d_gene: TRBD1; abundance: -; CDR3aa: CASSPWDRTNQPQHF
v_gene: TRBV18; d_gene: -; abundance: -; CDR3aa: CASSPKASGDTQYF
v_gene: TRBV6-2/TRBV6-3; d_gene: -; abundance: -; CDR3aa: CASSYFQGAGELFF
v_gene: TRBV5-1; d_gene: -; abundance: -; CDR3aa: CASSVGTTSPLHF
v_gene: TRBV15; d_gene: TRBD2; abundance: few; CDR3aa: CATSRGLRLANDGELFF
v_gene: TRBV7-9; d_gene: TRBD2; abundance: once; CDR3aa: CASSLVRLAGGSIYNEQFF
v_gene: TRBV19; d_gene: TRBD1; abundance: -; CDR3aa: CASSPGQGAASYEQYF
v_gene: TRBV4-3; d_gene: TRBD1; abundance: -; CDR3aa: CASSQSGQVGGDTQYF
v_gene: TRBV20-1; d_gene: TRBD2; abundance: -; CDR3aa: CSASVSPFLAGGPGNEQFF
v_gene: TRBV19; d_gene: TRBD1; abundance: -; CDR3aa: CASSVDRGVPPQHF
v_gene: TRBV18; d_gene: TRBD1; abundance: -; CDR3aa: CASSPTGAATNEKLFF
v_gene: TRBV5-1; d_gene: TRBD1; abundance: -; CDR3aa: CASTTGQGEGYTF
v_gene: TRBV3-1/TRBV3-2; d_gene: -; abundance: -; CDR3aa: CASSQVSGRGAKNIQYF
v_gene: TRBV7-9; d_gene: TRBD1; abundance: -; CDR3aa: CASSLYSGQGISYEQYF
v_gene: TRBV9; d_gene: TRBD2; abundance: -; CDR3aa: CASSVTSGRIRTGELFF
v_gene: TRBV11-2; d_gene: -; abundance: -; CDR3aa: CASSLGRTAKLFF
v_gene: TRBV12-3/TRBV12-4; d_gene: -; abundance: -; CDR3aa: CASSYYGSEQYF
v_gene: TRBV20-1; d_gene: -; abundance: -; CDR3aa: CRGGEPHGYTF
v_gene: TRBV4-2; d_gene: -; abundance: -; CDR3aa: CASSRSVGIGAGYTF
v_gene: TRBV5-4; d_gene: -; abundance: -; CDR3aa: CASSPPGTDTQYF
v_gene: TRBV6-5; d_gene: -; abundance: -; CDR3aa: CASSPRAAGGYEQFF
v_gene: TRBV30; d_gene: TRBD1; abundance: -; CDR3aa: CAGNRGHAEKLFF
v_gene: TRBV13; d_gene: -; abundance: -; CDR3aa: CASSLVYGYEQYF
v_gene: TRBV18; d_gene: -; abundance: few; CDR3aa: CASSPAANLGYGYTF
v_gene: TRBV2; d_gene: -; abundance: -; CDR3aa: CASSPTGRLGEQFF
v_gene: TRBV5-6; d_gene: -; abundance: few; CDR3aa: CASSLGPLATQYF
v_gene: TRBV7-8; d_gene: -; abundance: -; CDR3aa: CASSSRDKYEQYF
v_gene: TRBV10-1; d_gene: TRBD2; abundance: -; CDR3aa: CASSGDGESGGPSYNEQFF
v_gene: TRBV10-3; d_gene: -; abundance: few; CDR3aa: CAISVSYEQYF
v_gene: TRBV15; d_gene: -; abundance: -; CDR3aa: CATSRGWGASETQYF
v_gene: TRBV19; d_gene: TRBD1; abundance: few; CDR3aa: CATIRSGQDYGYTF
v_gene: TRBV9; d_gene: -; abundance: -; CDR3aa: CASSTTSGGASGNTIYF